The TCR beta chain under discussion was sequenced for a study of blood T cell repertoires in COVID-19. Source study methods: Cell counts per sample came from amplifying reference gene primers. Data came from immunoSEQ multiplex PCR; TCRdb stores just in-frame clones and leaves some out. The V and J calls and clone size come from that table; D and trimming were worked out from the DNA. Of tens of thousands of clones in the sample, about 80% were seen once. After removal of 6 bases from V and 5 bases from J, the junction contained 6 bases not matched to a gene. The CDR3 is 14 residues long. The germline gives CDR1 SNHLY, CDR2 FYNNEI.

The chain uses TRBV2 and TRBJ1-1, with TRBD1 matching 10 bases. The sample consisted of peripheral blood. The source is a woman in her 70s with acute or convalescent COVID-19. The CDR3 loop is CASSADRGQTEAFF. The CDR3 nucleotides read TGTGCCAGCAGCGCAGACAGGGGGCAAACTGAAGCTTTCTTT.